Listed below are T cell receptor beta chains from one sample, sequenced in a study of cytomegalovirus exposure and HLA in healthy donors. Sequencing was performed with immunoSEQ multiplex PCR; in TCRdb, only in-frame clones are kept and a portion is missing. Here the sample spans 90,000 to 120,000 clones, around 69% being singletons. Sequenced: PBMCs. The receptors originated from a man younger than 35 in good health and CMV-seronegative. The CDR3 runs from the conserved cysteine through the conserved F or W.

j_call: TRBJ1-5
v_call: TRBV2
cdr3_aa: CASSEPGTRNQPQHF

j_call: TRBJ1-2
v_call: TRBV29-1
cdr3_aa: CSARQATNYGYTF

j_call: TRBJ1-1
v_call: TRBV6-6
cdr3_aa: CASSYGTAAPEAFF

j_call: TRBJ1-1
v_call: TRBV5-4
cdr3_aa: CASRATVNTEAFF

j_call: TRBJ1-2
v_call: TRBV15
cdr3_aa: CATSRGTGLTNYGYTF

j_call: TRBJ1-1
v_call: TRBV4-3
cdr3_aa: CASSPDYDRSNTEAFF

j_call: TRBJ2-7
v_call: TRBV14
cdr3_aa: CASSQGPGGASEQYF

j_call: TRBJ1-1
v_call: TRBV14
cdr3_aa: CASSQDLPGRGAFF

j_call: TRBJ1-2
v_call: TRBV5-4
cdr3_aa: CASSLDLGDGYTF

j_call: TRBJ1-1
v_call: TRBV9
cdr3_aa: CASTPKDRGLNTEAFF

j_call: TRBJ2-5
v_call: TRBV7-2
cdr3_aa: CASSLSAGGPQYF

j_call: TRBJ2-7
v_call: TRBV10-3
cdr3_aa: CAISEAGPSSYEQYF

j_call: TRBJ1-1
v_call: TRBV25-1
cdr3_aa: CASSLGQGGGFF

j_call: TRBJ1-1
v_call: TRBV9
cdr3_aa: CASSLTGLNTEAFF

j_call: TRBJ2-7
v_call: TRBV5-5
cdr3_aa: CASSPYYEQYF

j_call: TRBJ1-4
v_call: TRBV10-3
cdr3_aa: CATSGEPNEKLFF

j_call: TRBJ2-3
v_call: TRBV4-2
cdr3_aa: CASSQTGGDADTQYF

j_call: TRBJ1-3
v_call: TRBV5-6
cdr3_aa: CASSLGRGRSGNTIYF

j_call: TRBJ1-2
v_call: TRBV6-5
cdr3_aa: CASSQAQGKGYTF

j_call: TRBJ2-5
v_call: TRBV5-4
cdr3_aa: CASSLSGGTGRETQYF

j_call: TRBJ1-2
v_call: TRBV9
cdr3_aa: CASSVDSGNYGYPF

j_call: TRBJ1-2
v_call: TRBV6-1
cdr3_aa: CASSALRGGGSGYTF

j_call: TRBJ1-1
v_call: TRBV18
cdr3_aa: CASSPLATEAFF

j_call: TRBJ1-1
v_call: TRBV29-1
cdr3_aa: CSGGRVGAEAFF

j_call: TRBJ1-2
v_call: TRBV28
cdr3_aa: CASSLLDREHGYTF

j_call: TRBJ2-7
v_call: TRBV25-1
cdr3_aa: CASSGQAAYEQYF

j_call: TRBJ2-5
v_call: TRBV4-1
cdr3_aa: CASKEEPGQGEETQYF

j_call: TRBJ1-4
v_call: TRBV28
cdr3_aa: CASSLPGGANEKLFF

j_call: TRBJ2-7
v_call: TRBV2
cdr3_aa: CASSEVGLSYEQYF